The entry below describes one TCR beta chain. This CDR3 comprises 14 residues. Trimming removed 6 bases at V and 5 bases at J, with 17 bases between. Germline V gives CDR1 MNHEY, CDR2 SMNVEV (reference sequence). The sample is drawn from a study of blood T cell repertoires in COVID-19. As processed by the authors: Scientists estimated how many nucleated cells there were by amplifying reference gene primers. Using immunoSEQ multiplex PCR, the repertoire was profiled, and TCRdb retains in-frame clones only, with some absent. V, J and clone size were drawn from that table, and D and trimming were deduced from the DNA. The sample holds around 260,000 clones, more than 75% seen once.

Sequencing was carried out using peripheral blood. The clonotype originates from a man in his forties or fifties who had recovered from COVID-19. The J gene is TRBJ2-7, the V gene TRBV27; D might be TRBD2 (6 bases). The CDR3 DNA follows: TGTGCCAGCAGGCGGGACCGGCGGCTGGACGAGCAGTACTTC. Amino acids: CASRRDRRLDEQYF.